Sequencing of this T cell receptor beta chain was carried out in a study of T-cell memory formation after mild COVID-19. Constant-segment primers served in 5'RACE that generated TCR alpha and TCR beta cDNA libraries bearing sample barcodes and UMIs. From the 5' RACE reads, TCRdb called clonotypes with MiXCR, one entry per CDR3 protein. The table lists 180,000 or so distinct CDR3 sequences, about 9.9% of them singletons. Study-wide results and limits: Clones contracting across day 15 to 85 had a balanced CD4/CD8 profile; later expanding clones leaned CD4+. Contracting CD4+ clones sat mainly in CM and EM; CD8+ in EMRA.

Notes on this clonotype: Its specificity is not known.

Per germline, CDR1 MNHEY and CDR2 SVGEGT. V lost 8 bases to trimming and J lost 8 bases, with 20 bases between them. The CDR3 has 14 residues. The sequence was collected from a man younger than 30 who had mild COVID-19 (a few samples of this study predate the infection). Cell type and time point are not known. Sequencing input: PBMCs or a T cell subset sorted from them (not recorded which). This rearrangement joins TRBV6-2 or TRBV6-3 to TRBJ2-3; D is undetermined. CDR3 bases: TGTGCCAGCTACTTGTCGGCAGGAGTTGGTACGCAGTATTTT. It yields the protein CASYLSAGVGTQYF.